This entry describes one TCR beta chain. Its antigen remains unidentified. The CDR3 loop spans 13 amino acids. CDR1 is MDHEN, CDR2 SYDVKM, per germline. Trimming took off 3 bases at V and 12 bases at J, with 18 bases between the two ends. The data are from a study of identical twins. Study-level results: Conclusions were drawn cross-sectionally by statistical analysis, without following the same donors. Sequences that were beta out-of-frame showed weaker excess twin sharing. Abundant beta clonotypes from cord blood bore fewer insertions; memory repertoires lacked this pattern. Monozygotic twins shared more out-of-frame TCR alpha than recombination models predicted.

Via MiXCR, TCRdb re-called the 5' RACE reads, giving one row per CDR3 protein. The sample consists of about 480,000 distinct CDR3 sequences, 13% to 15% of them appearing once. This same sample was also taken into another study, of yellow fever vaccine responses in identical twins.

The chain is built from TRBV28 and TRBJ2-7, with TRBD2 as a possible D gene (6 bases). The sequencing input was CD4+ T cells sorted from blood. The receptor's source is a woman between 18 and 29 years old in good health. Here the CDR3 reads CASSLTGVQPWYF. The CDR3 DNA reads TGTGCCAGCAGTTTGACGGGGGTACAACCGTGGTACTTC.